What follows is one T cell receptor (beta chain) and its context. This CDR3 spans 13 amino acids. With 2 bases removed from V and 1 base from J, the gap between germline ends came to 5 bases. Germline assignment: CDR1 MNHEY and CDR2 SVGEGT. These data belong to a study of T cells after yellow fever vaccination. TCRdb reanalysed the 5' RACE reads using MiXCR and keeps one entry per CDR3 protein. Among some 560,000 distinct CDR3 sequences listed, 15% to 20% were seen once. The receptor's source is a man in his thirties or forties who received the YFV17D yellow fever vaccine. The chain uses TRBV6-2 or TRBV6-3 and TRBJ1-2; D remains ambiguous. The sample in question was PBMCs, obtained 15 days after the yellow fever booster vaccination. As DNA, the CDR3 is TGTGCCAGCAGTTACGAGATTAACTATGGCTACACCTTC. It codes for CASSYEINYGYTF.